These 27 T cell receptor beta chains were sequenced from one sample in a study of radiotherapy plus CTLA-4 blockade in lung cancer. Some clones are missing from TCRdb's copy, which holds only in-frame ones; the method was immunoSEQ multiplex PCR. Of some 90,000 clones in the sample, around 88% were seen once. This material consisted of peripheral blood, taken from a patient treated with radiotherapy plus ipilimumab. The source is a human donor with non-small cell lung cancer who had a partial response to radiotherapy plus ipilimumab.

V usage is TRBV30 and J usage is TRBJ2-1; 8 bases are a match to TRBD1. The germline V gene has CDR1 GTSNPN and CDR2 SVGIG (reference sequence). The CDR3 loop spans 15 amino acids. V lost 3 bases and J lost 0; bases outside the gene matches: 4. CDR3 sequence reads: CAWSPGQASYNEQFF. The CDR3 DNA reads as TGTGCCTGGAGCCCGGGACAGGCCTCCTACAATGAGCAGTTCTTC.

The chain combines TRBV28 with TRBJ2-3; D gene uncertain. The CDR3 has 14 amino acids. V was pared by 3 bases and J by 2 bases, with 9 bases between. Germline CDR1 MDHEN, CDR2 SYDVKM. DNA of the CDR3: TGTGCCAGCAGTTTGAACGGGTTCACAGATACGCAGTATTTT. Amino acid sequence: CASSLNGFTDTQYF.

The rearrangement joins TRBV25-1 to TRBJ1-4, with D hard to call. Germline V CDR1 and CDR2: MGHDK, SYGVNS. This CDR3 has 14 residues. The ends were cut back, 5 bases at V and 0 bases at J, with 7 bases in the middle. The CDR3 is CASSLTPTNEKLFF. In nucleotides, the CDR3 is TGTGCCAGCAGTTTAACTCCAACTAATGAAAAACTGTTTTTT.

The CDR3, as DNA: TGTGCCAGCAGTGCCCTAGCAGAAAGCACAGATACGCAGTATTTT. Protein sequence: CASSALAESTDTQYF. The chain links TRBV6-4 to TRBJ2-3, with a weak D call TRBD2 (5 bases). CDR3 length: 15 residues. V dropped 4 bases and J dropped 0 bases, with 11 bases sitting between them. The V gene's germline CDR1 is MRHNA and CDR2 SNTAGT.

The genes are TRBV7-2 and TRBJ2-1, with 10 nucleotides matching TRBD1. V dropped 5 bases and J dropped 4; count of bases not matched to a gene: 5. The germline CDR1 and CDR2 sequences are SGHTA and FQGNSA. This CDR3 region has 15 residues. DNA of the CDR3: TGTGCCAGCAGCAACGACAGGGGGCCGTACAATGAGCAGTTCTTC. Residues: CASSNDRGPYNEQFF.

The count of this clone is one. The rearrangement uses TRBV16 and TRBJ2-1; 7 positions agree with TRBD2. The length of the CDR3 is 15 residues. V shed 2 bases, J shed 3 bases, and the junction held 4 bases outside the gene matches. Looked up from germline, CDR1 is KGHSY and CDR2 is FQNENV. CDR3: CASSQASGNYNEQFF. CDR3 coding DNA: TGTGCCAGCAGCCAAGCTAGCGGAAACTACAATGAGCAGTTCTTC.

V usage is TRBV5-1 and J usage is TRBJ2-5; 8 bases align to TRBD2. Trimming took 4 bases from V and 8 from J; bases not matched to a gene: 10. Germline CDR1 and CDR2: SGHRS and YFSETQ. The CDR3 is 14 residues long. The CDR3 reads CASSPGGGSDTQYF. The CDR3 DNA reads TGCGCCAGCAGCCCGGGAGGGGGATCCGACACCCAGTACTTC.

The chain joins TRBV19 to TRBJ1-5, with TRBD1 as a possible D gene (5 bases). V lost 5 bases and J 5 bases, leaving 25 bases between the germline ends. Germline values: CDR1 LNHDA, CDR2 SQIVND (reference sequence). CDR3 size: 18 residues. In nucleotides, the CDR3 is TGTGCCAGTAGTTCCACTGATTTCGGGGGTAGGAGGGATCAGCCCCAGCATTTT. Translating gives CASSSTDFGGRRDQPQHF.

This clone was seen once. The gene calls are TRBV7-9 and TRBJ1-5; TRBD1 agrees at 8 bases. Germline CDR1 reads SEHNR; CDR2 reads FQNEAQ (reference sequence). This CDR3 spans 14 amino acids. V lost 2 bases, J lost 7 bases, and 4 bases stayed unmatched. Here the CDR3 DNA reads TGTGCCAGCAGCTTACAGGGGGCAGGCCAGCCCCAGCATTTT. Its protein is CASSLQGAGQPQHF. Using reference TRBV7-9 and TRBJ1-5 for the parts outside the CDR3, the full variable domain is DTGVSQNPRHKITKRGQNVTFRCDPISEHNRLYWYRQTLGQGPEFLTYFQNEAQLEKSRLLSDRFSAERPKGSFSTLEIQRTEQGDSAMYLCASSLQGAGQPQHFGDGTRLSIL.

The V call is TRBV6-5, the J call TRBJ2-7; 9 bases map to TRBD1. Trimming cost V 5 bases and J 11 bases; bases outside gene matches: 7. CDR3 length: 12 amino acids. The germline V gene has CDR1 MNHEY and CDR2 SVGAGI. The CDR3 sequence: CASSPQGQGEYF. Here the CDR3 DNA reads TGTGCCAGCAGTCCCCAGGGACAGGGAGAGTACTTC.

This chain's CDR3 is CAWSNRNSGIRKETQYF. In DNA form, the CDR3 reads TGTGCCTGGAGTAATCGCAATTCCGGGATACGAAAAGAGACCCAGTACTTC. V is TRBV30 and J is TRBJ2-5, with TRBD2 as a possible D gene (5 bases). The V gene lost 2 bases and the J gene lost 3 bases, with 22 bases spanning the gap. This CDR3 has 17 residues. CDR1 is GTSNPN and CDR2 is SVGIG in the germline V gene (reference sequence).

This clone has only a few counts. Other DNA sequences in the sample encode the same CDR3. The chain combines TRBV28 with TRBJ1-5; TRBD1 might be the D (6 bases). This CDR3 is built from 14 residues. Germline-derived CDR1 and CDR2 are MDHEN and SYDVKM. Trimming stripped 2 bases from V and 3 bases from J, with 8 bases between. The CDR3 reads CASSLGQFNQPQHF. In DNA, the CDR3 is TGTGCCAGCAGTTTAGGACAGTTCAATCAGCCCCAGCATTTT.

The chain recombines TRBV6-6 with TRBJ1-5, with D possibly being TRBD1 (5 bases). This CDR3 is 14 amino acids long. V was pared by 6 bases and J by 2 bases, with 11 bases between. Germline lookup yields CDR1 MNHNY and CDR2 SVGAGI (reference sequence). As DNA, the CDR3 is TGTGCCAGCAGACTGACAGAGGGCAATCAGCCCCAGCATTTT. This translates into CASRLTEGNQPQHF.

The sample holds one count of this clone. The CDR3 DNA sequence: TGTGCCAGCAGCCAAGATTTGGCAGGGATTAATGAAAAACTGTTTTTT. Protein product: CASSQDLAGINEKLFF. The J gene is TRBJ1-4, the V gene TRBV4-2, with D possibly being TRBD1 (5 bases). The CDR3 is made up of 16 amino acids. Germline lookup yields CDR1 LGHNA and CDR2 YNFKEQ. V lost 0 bases to trimming and J lost 4 bases, with 12 bases between them.

This chain's CDR3 is CASSLKGASQPQHF. The CDR3 nucleotides are TGTGCCAGCAGCTTAAAAGGGGCGAGTCAGCCCCAGCATTTT. The rearrangement links TRBV7-9 to TRBJ1-5, with D possibly being TRBD1 (5 bases). This CDR3 has 14 residues. Looked up from germline, CDR1 is SEHNR and CDR2 is FQNEAQ (reference sequence). Trimming shortened V by 2 bases and J by 6 bases, and 11 bases separated the two germline ends.

The CDR3 bases are TGTGCCAGCAGTTACAGGGAGCTGAACACTGAAGCTTTCTTT. Residues: CASSYRELNTEAFF. The rearrangement links TRBV6-5 to TRBJ1-1; no reliable D call. Germline CDR1 is MNHEY and CDR2 is SVGAGI. With 2 bases removed from V and 0 bases from J, the gap between germline ends came to 7 bases. This CDR3 has 14 amino acids.

The V gene is TRBV18, the J gene TRBJ1-2; 9 nucleotides agree with TRBD1. The V and J ends lost 2 bases and 7 bases, in that order; junction bases with no gene match: 5. Germline V gene lookup returns CDR1 KGHSH and CDR2 LQKENI. The CDR3 spans 14 residues. CDR3 residues: CASSPGQGQGGYTF. The CDR3 DNA reads TGTGCCAGCTCACCAGGACAGGGGCAGGGTGGCTACACCTTC.

The CDR3 loop is CASSQVIRNTEAFF. The CDR3, as DNA: TGTGCCAGCAGCCAAGTGATTAGGAACACTGAAGCTTTCTTT. V usage is TRBV4-2 and J usage is TRBJ1-1; D is undetermined. The CDR3 is made up of 14 amino acids. Germline V CDR1 and CDR2: LGHNA, YNFKEQ. Between the trimmed V and J ends, which lost 1 base and 1 base, there was a span of 7 bases.

The rearrangement joins TRBV27 to TRBJ2-3, with 7 bases matching TRBD1. CDR1 is MNHEY and CDR2 is SMNVEV in the germline V gene (reference sequence). V shed 3 bases and J 1 base; nucleotides not matched to a gene: 4. The CDR3 loop spans 15 amino acids. CDR3 residues: CASSLGQSRTDTQYF. The CDR3 DNA follows: TGTGCCAGCAGTTTGGGACAGAGCCGCACAGATACGCAGTATTTT.

This clone was counted only a few times. The chain uses TRBV7-9 and TRBJ1-2; the match to TRBD1 covers 7 bases. This CDR3 contains 15 residues. CDR1 SEHNR and CDR2 FQNEAQ come from the germline V gene (reference sequence). With V trimmed by 5 bases and J by 3 bases, 9 bases remained unmatched. This CDR3 reads CASSPRQGLDYGYTF. CDR3 sequence (DNA): TGTGCCAGCAGCCCCCGACAGGGTTTGGACTATGGCTACACCTTC. The whole variable domain, filled in from reference TRBV7-9 and TRBJ1-2, reads DTGVSQNPRHKITKRGQNVTFRCDPISEHNRLYWYRQTLGQGPEFLTYFQNEAQLEKSRLLSDRFSAERPKGSFSTLEIQRTEQGDSAMYLCASSPRQGLDYGYTFGSGTRLTVV.

The chain has TRBV19 and TRBJ1-3; D is possibly TRBD1 (5 bases). Per germline, CDR1 LNHDA and CDR2 SQIVND (reference sequence). The CDR3 is 16 residues long. V was trimmed by 3 bases and J by 0 bases, leaving 12 bases between them. The CDR3 region has the DNA TGTGCCAGTAGTATCTCGGACATTCTCTCTGGAAACACCATATATTTT. This codes for CASSISDILSGNTIYF.

This sequence joins TRBV19 and TRBJ1-2, with unresolved D. Germline lookup yields CDR1 LNHDA and CDR2 SQIVND (reference sequence). The V gene lost 7 bases and the J gene lost 3 bases, with 9 bases spanning the gap. The CDR3 length is 12 residues. CDR3 residues: CASNTDYYGYTF. The CDR3 nucleotides are TGTGCCAGTAATACAGACTACTATGGCTACACCTTC. The variable domain in full, with the rest retrieved from reference TRBV19 and TRBJ1-2, is DGGITQSPKYLFRKEGQNVTLSCEQNLNHDAMYWYRQDPGQGLRLIYYSQIVNDFQKGDIAEGYSVSREKKESFPLTVTSAQKNPTAFYLCASNTDYYGYTFGSGTRLTVV.

This clone was counted between two and nine times. The gene calls are TRBV28 and TRBJ1-3, with D perhaps matching TRBD1 (6 bases). Per the germline V gene, CDR1 is MDHEN and CDR2 is SYDVKM. V was pared by 6 bases and J by 0 bases, with 12 bases between. This CDR3 is built from 15 residues. CDR3 loop: CASSEQGPSGNTIYF. The CDR3 bases are TGTGCCAGCAGCGAACAGGGTCCCTCTGGAAACACCATATATTTT.

This chain connects TRBV5-8 to TRBJ2-5, with 10 positions matching TRBD2. Germline CDR1 SGHTS, CDR2 YDEGEE. The V segment lost 0 bases and the J segment 4 bases; nucleotides outside the gene matches: 6. The CDR3 runs 16 residues. CDR3 protein: CASSLAGVAGGETQYF. As DNA, the CDR3 is TGTGCCAGCAGCTTGGCCGGAGTAGCGGGAGGAGAGACCCAGTACTTC.

This clone has only one observation. The gene calls are TRBV7-2 and TRBJ1-1, with TRBD1 as a possible D gene (6 bases). V lost 5 bases and J 9 bases, leaving 16 bases between the germline ends. The CDR3 is 13 amino acids. The germline CDR1 and CDR2 sequences are SGHTA and FQGNSA. CDR3 sequence: CASSPFWGLKAFF. In DNA, the CDR3 is TGTGCCAGCAGCCCCTTCTGGGGGCTGAAAGCTTTCTTT.

The chain recombines TRBV6-1 with TRBJ2-7; 8 bases are a match to TRBD1. This CDR3 spans 15 amino acids. J gave up 2 bases and V 5 bases, and 8 bases lay outside the gene matches. The germline gives CDR1 MNHNS, CDR2 SASEGT. The CDR3 region has the DNA TGTGCCAGCAGTACGTCCGGGACAGGCCCCTACGAGCAGTACGTC. It yields the protein CASSTSGTGPYEQYV.

This sequence joins TRBV5-4 and TRBJ2-3, with 12 nucleotides matching TRBD1. Germline V gene data show CDR1 as SGHNT and CDR2 as YYREEE (reference sequence). CDR3 length: 16 residues. V lost 4 bases, J lost 2 bases, and 5 bases stayed unmatched. The CDR3 sequence: CASSAGTGGFTDTQYF. The CDR3 DNA is TGTGCCAGCAGCGCGGGGACAGGGGGCTTCACAGATACGCAGTATTTT.